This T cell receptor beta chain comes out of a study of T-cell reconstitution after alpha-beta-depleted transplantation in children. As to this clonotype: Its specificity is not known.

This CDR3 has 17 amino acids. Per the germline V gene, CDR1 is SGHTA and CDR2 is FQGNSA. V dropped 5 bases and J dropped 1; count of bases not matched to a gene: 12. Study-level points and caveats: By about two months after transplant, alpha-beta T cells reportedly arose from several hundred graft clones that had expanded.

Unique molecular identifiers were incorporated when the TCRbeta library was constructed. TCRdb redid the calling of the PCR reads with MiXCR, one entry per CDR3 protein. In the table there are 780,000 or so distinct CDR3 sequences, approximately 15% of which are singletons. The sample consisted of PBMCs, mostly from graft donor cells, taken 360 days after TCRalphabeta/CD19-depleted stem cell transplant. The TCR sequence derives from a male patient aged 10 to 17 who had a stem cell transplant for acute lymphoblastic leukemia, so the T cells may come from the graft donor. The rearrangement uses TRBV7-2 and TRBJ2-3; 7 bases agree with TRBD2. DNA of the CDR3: TGTGCCAGCAGCCCCCTGGGGGGAAGCGGGGGCACAGATACGCAGTATTTT. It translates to CASSPLGGSGGTDTQYF.